The rows below give T cell receptor beta chains drawn from one sample of a study of post-analysis software for immune sequencing data. TCRdb passed the PCR reads through MiXCR, listing each CDR3 protein once. Counted here are roughly 570,000 distinct CDR3 sequences, around a third occurring once; the ten biggest clones make up approximately 6%. The sequenced material came from blood. All receptors derive from a girl aged 2-17 years with multiple sclerosis. Both conserved end residues are part of each CDR3. Fields, in order: V gene, clone size, D gene, J gene, CDR3 DNA, CDR3 protein. A D gene is named only where the DNA matches it firmly. Clone size is given for some rows only: seen once, a few or many times, or a class if the clone is expanded.

V: TRBV2
size: -
D: -
J: TRBJ2-5
DNA: TGTGCCAGCAGTGATGTAGTAGCGATGGACCAAGAGACCCAGTACTTC
CDR3: CASSDVVAMDQETQYF

V: TRBV5-1
size: -
D: -
J: TRBJ2-7
DNA: TGCGCCAGCAGCTTGTCAGGGGGGGGCCTCTCCTACGAGCAGTACTTC
CDR3: CASSLSGGGLSYEQYF

V: TRBV13
size: few
D: -
J: TRBJ2-1
DNA: TGTGCCAGCAGCTTAGGCGAACGGCACTCCTACAATGAGCAGTTCTTC
CDR3: CASSLGERHSYNEQFF

V: TRBV7-2
size: -
D: TRBD2
J: TRBJ2-5
DNA: TGTGCCAGCAGCTTGTACCTACTAGCGAGCCAAGAGACCCAGTACTTC
CDR3: CASSLYLLASQETQYF

V: TRBV15
size: -
D: -
J: TRBJ2-7
DNA: TGTACCACCAGCAGAGAGGGCGGTACCTACGAGCAGTACTTC
CDR3: CTTSREGGTYEQYF

V: TRBV5-5
size: -
D: TRBD1
J: TRBJ2-3
DNA: TGTGCCAGCAGCCTGGACAGGGGCACACGGGATACGCAGTATTTT
CDR3: CASSLDRGTRDTQYF

V: TRBV20-1
size: -
D: TRBD2
J: TRBJ2-1
DNA: TGCAGTGCTAGTGGGCTAGCGGGGGCCGTTCTCTTC
CDR3: CSASGLAGAVLF

V: TRBV5-1
size: -
D: TRBD1
J: TRBJ1-1
DNA: TGCGCCAGCAGCACCACAGGGGACACTGAAGCTTTCTTT
CDR3: CASSTTGDTEAFF

V: TRBV20-1
size: many
D: -
J: TRBJ2-3
DNA: TGCAGTGCCGACGAGTCGGCAGATACGCAGTATTTT
CDR3: CSADESADTQYF

V: TRBV4-2
size: few
D: -
J: TRBJ2-3
DNA: TGTGCCAGCAGCCAGCCTCTGGCGGGGCTCACAGATACGCAGTATTTT
CDR3: CASSQPLAGLTDTQYF

V: TRBV28
size: -
D: TRBD1
J: TRBJ2-1
DNA: TGTGCCAGCAGTTTAGGCGGGACAGGGGAACGTGAGCAGTTCTTC
CDR3: CASSLGGTGEREQFF

V: TRBV15
size: many
D: -
J: TRBJ1-2
DNA: TGTGCCACCAGCAGAGATGGGACCGGGTCTGTGAACACCTTC
CDR3: CATSRDGTGSVNTF

V: TRBV15
size: few
D: -
J: TRBJ2-5
DNA: TGTGCCACCAGCAGAGATCCGGGAGAGACCCAGTACTTC
CDR3: CATSRDPGETQYF

V: TRBV11-2
size: -
D: -
J: TRBJ2-1
DNA: TGTGCCAGCAGCTTAGTGCGACGACCGGAGCAGTTCTTC
CDR3: CASSLVRRPEQFF

V: TRBV11-2
size: -
D: -
J: TRBJ2-1
DNA: TGTGCCAGCAGCTTAGATCTAAGCCGTCTAGCCAATGAGCAGTTCTTC
CDR3: CASSLDLSRLANEQFF

V: TRBV5-6
size: -
D: TRBD2
J: TRBJ2-3
DNA: TGTGCCAGCAGCTTGGCGACTAGCGGGGTCGGAGATACGCAGTATTTT
CDR3: CASSLATSGVGDTQYF

V: TRBV6-5
size: -
D: -
J: TRBJ1-5
DNA: TGTGCCAGCAGTTACTCATGGCCGCAGCCCAATCAGCCCCAGCATTTT
CDR3: CASSYSWPQPNQPQHF

V: TRBV12-3/TRBV12-4
size: -
D: -
J: TRBJ2-3
DNA: TGTGCCAGCAGTTCGTCCACCCTAGGCACAGATACGCAGTATTTT
CDR3: CASSSSTLGTDTQYF

V: TRBV20-1
size: many
D: -
J: TRBJ2-5
DNA: TGCAGTGCTGGGGGGAACAGGGGCGACCAAGAGACCCAGTACTTC
CDR3: CSAGGNRGDQETQYF

V: TRBV20-1
size: -
D: -
J: TRBJ1-5
DNA: TGCAGTGCTAGAGGGGGAGTGGGCAGTTATCAGCCCCAGCATTTT
CDR3: CSARGGVGSYQPQHF

V: TRBV20-1
size: -
D: -
J: TRBJ2-3
DNA: TGCAGTGCTGAACCTGGCAGCTCAGATACGCAGTATTTT
CDR3: CSAEPGSSDTQYF

V: TRBV7-9
size: few
D: -
J: TRBJ2-3
DNA: TGTGCCAGCAGCTCCCGGACTAGCACAGATACGCAGTATTTT
CDR3: CASSSRTSTDTQYF

V: TRBV29-1
size: few
D: -
J: TRBJ1-1
DNA: TGCAGCGTTAGTTCCGGGAACACTGAAGCTTTCTTT
CDR3: CSVSSGNTEAFF

V: TRBV20-1
size: few
D: -
J: TRBJ2-5
DNA: TGCAGTGCTAGAGAATTTGTGTCGGGGCAAGAGACCCAGTACTTC
CDR3: CSAREFVSGQETQYF

V: TRBV3-1
size: many
D: TRBD1
J: TRBJ2-7
DNA: TGTGCCAGCAGCAAGGACAGGGTTGGCGAGCAGTACTTC
CDR3: CASSKDRVGEQYF

V: TRBV15
size: -
D: -
J: TRBJ2-5
DNA: TGTGCCACCAGCAGAGATCTCTGGACAGTATCAGAGACCCAGTACTTC
CDR3: CATSRDLWTVSETQYF

V: TRBV6-1
size: many
D: TRBD1
J: TRBJ1-4
DNA: TGTGCCAGCAGGGCCCCGCCTCGGGGACAGGGGATTTTGCTGTTTTTT
CDR3: CASRAPPRGQGILLFF

V: TRBV5-1
size: -
D: -
J: TRBJ2-1
DNA: TGCGCCAGCAGCTTACAGGGAACCTACAATGAGCAGTTCTTC
CDR3: CASSLQGTYNEQFF

V: TRBV12-3/TRBV12-4
size: -
D: -
J: TRBJ2-4
DNA: TGTGCCAGCAGTACCACAGGGTCCCCCCAAAAAGACATTCAGTACTTC
CDR3: CASSTTGSPQKDIQYF

V: TRBV19
size: few
D: -
J: TRBJ2-3
DNA: TGTGCCAGTAGTATTGAGGGACGCACGCAGGATTTT
CDR3: CASSIEGRTQDF

V: TRBV5-1
size: few
D: -
J: TRBJ1-2
DNA: TGCGCCAGCAGTCTGTCTGGTCAGAAAATTTTGGGCTACACCTTC
CDR3: CASSLSGQKILGYTF

V: TRBV10-3
size: -
D: -
J: TRBJ2-5
DNA: TGTGCCACTCAGGGGGGATCGGAGACCCAGTACTTC
CDR3: CATQGGSETQYF